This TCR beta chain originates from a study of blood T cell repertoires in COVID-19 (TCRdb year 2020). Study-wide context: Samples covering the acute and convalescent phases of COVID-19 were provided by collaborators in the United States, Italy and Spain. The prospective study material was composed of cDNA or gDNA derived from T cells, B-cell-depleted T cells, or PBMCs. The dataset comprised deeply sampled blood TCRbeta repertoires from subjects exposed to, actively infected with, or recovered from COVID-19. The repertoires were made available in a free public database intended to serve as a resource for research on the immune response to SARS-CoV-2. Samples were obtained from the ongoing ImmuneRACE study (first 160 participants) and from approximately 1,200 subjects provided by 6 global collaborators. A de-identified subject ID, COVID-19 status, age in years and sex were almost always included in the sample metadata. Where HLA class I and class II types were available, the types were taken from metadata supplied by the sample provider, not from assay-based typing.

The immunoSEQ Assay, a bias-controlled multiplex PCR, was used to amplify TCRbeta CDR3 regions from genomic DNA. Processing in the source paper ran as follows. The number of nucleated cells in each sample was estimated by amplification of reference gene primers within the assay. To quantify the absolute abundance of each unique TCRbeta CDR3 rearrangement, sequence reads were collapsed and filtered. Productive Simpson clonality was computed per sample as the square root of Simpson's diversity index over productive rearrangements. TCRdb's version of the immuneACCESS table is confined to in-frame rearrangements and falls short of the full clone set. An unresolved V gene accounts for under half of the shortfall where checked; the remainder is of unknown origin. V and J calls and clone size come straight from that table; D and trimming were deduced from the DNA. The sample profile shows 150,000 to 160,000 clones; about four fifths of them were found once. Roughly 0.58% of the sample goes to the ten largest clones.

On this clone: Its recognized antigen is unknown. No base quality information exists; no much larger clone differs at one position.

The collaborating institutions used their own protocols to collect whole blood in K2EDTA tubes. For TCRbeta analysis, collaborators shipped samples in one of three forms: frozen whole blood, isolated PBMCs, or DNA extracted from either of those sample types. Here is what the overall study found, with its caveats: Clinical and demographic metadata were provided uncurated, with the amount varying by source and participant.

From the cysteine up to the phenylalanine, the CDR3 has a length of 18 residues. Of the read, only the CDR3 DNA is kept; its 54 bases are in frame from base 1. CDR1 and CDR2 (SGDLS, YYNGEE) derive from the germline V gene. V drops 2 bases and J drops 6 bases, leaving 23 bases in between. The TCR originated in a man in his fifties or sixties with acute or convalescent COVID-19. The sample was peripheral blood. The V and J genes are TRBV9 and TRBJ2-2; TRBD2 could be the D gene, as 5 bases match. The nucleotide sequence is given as TGTGCCAGCAGCGTGCCCCGCCCCCGTACTAGGTTCCCCGGGGAGCTGTTTTTT. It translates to CASSVPRPRTRFPGELFF.